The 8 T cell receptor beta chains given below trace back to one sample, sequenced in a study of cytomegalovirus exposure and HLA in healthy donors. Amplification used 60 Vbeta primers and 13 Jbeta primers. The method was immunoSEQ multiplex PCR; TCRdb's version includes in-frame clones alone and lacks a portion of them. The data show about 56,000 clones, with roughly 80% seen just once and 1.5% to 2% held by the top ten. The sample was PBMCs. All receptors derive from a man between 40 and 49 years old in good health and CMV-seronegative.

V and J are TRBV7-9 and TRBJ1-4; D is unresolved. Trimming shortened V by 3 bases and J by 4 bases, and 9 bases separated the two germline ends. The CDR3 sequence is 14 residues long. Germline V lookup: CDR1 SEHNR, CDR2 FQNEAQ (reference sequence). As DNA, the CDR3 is TGTGCCAGCAGCTTTCCCCCGAGTAATGAAAAACTGTTTTTT. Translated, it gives CASSFPPSNEKLFF. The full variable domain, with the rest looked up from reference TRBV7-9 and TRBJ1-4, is DTGVSQNPRHKITKRGQNVTFRCDPISEHNRLYWYRQTLGQGPEFLTYFQNEAQLEKSRLLSDRFSAERPKGSFSTLEIQRTEQGDSAMYLCASSFPPSNEKLFFGSGTQLSVL.

The CDR3 loop is CASGAGDVYGYTF. CDR3 nucleotides: TGTGCCAGCGGGGCGGGGGATGTCTATGGCTACACCTTC. This chain connects TRBV2 to TRBJ1-2; tentatively, D is TRBD1 (5 bases). There are 13 residues in the CDR3. Germline V CDR1 and CDR2: SNHLY, FYNNEI. The V end lost 8 bases, the J end lost 4 bases, and 14 bases lay between the germline ends.

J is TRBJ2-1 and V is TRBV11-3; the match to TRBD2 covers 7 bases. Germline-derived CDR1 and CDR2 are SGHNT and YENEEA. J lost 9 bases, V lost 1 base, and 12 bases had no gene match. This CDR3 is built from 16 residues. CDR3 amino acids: CASSLVPASSGVEQFF. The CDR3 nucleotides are TGTGCCAGCAGCTTAGTCCCAGCGTCTAGCGGCGTTGAGCAGTTCTTC. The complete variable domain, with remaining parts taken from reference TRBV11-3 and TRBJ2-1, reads EAGVVQSPRYKIIEKKQPVAFWCNPISGHNTLYWYLQNLGQGPELLIRYENEEAVDDSQLPKDRFSAERLKGVDSTLKIQPAELGDSAVYLCASSLVPASSGVEQFFGPGTRLTVL.

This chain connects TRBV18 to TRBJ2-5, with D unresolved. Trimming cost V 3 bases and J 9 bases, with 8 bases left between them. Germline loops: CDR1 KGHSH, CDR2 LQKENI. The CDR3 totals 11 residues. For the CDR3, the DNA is TGTGCCAGCTCACCCGACAAGGCCCAGTACTTC. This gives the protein CASSPDKAQYF.

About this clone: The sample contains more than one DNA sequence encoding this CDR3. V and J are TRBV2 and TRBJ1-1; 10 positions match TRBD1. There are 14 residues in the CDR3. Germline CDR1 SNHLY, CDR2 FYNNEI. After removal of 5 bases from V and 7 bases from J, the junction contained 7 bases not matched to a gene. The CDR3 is CASSRDRGRIEAFF. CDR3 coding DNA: TGTGCCAGCAGTAGGGACAGGGGACGGATTGAAGCTTTCTTT.

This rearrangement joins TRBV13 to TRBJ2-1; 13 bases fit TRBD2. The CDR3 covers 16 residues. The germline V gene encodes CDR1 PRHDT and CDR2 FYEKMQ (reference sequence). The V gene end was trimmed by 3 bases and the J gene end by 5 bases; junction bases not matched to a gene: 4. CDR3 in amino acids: CASSFVGLAGDNEQFF. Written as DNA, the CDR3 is TGTGCCAGCAGCTTCGTTGGACTAGCGGGGGACAATGAGCAGTTCTTC.

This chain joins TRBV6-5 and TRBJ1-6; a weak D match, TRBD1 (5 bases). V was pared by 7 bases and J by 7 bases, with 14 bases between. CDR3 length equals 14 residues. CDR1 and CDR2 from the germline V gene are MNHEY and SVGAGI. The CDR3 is CASTKNSGNSPLHF. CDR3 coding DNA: TGTGCCAGCACCAAGAATTCAGGGAATTCACCCCTCCACTTT.

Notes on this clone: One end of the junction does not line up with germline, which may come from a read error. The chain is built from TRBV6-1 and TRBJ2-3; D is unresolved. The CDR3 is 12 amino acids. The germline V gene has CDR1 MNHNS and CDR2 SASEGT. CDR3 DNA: TGTGCCACCAGTACTAGCACAGATACGCAGTATTTT. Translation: CATSTSTDTQYF.